A single sample is the source of the 19 T cell receptor beta chains below, sequenced in a study of Ad26.COV2.S vaccination and SARS-CoV-2 variants. Measured with immunoSEQ multiplex PCR; TCRdb has only the in-frame clones, and not every one. The sample carries about 350,000 clones, 87% recorded once. Documented treatment: roughly 20 received Ad26.COV2.S at low or high dose, single or two shots; about 5 received placebo; per-sample allocation not given. Specimens were obtained on day 63 following the first vaccine or placebo injection. Sequencing was performed on peripheral blood, taken in a trial of Ad26.COV2.S vaccine versus placebo. The receptor set was obtained from a person aged 18-60 years who received the Ad26.COV2.S COVID-19 vaccine or a placebo.

This chain joins TRBV7-6 and TRBJ2-5; no clear D. The CDR3 is made up of 17 amino acids. The germline CDR1 and CDR2 sequences are SGHVS and FNYEAQ. V was pared by 2 bases and J by 4 bases, with 20 bases between. CDR3 amino acids: CASSLSTTQGRGETQYF. In DNA form, the CDR3 reads TGTGCCAGCAGCTTATCCACGACACAAGGCCGAGGAGAGACCCAGTACTTC.

Here the CDR3 DNA reads TGTGCCAGCAGCTTGGCCTGGAGGGAGCAGCCCCAGCATTTT. This gives the protein CASSLAWREQPQHF. The rearrangement uses TRBV5-5 and TRBJ1-5; D unclear. Germline V gene lookup returns CDR1 SGHKS and CDR2 YYEKEE (reference sequence). Trimming took 0 bases from V and 7 from J, leaving 11 bases between them. CDR3 length: 14 residues. Supplemented by reference TRBV5-5 and TRBJ1-5, the full variable domain reads DAGVTQSPTHLIKTRGQQVTLRCSPISGHKSVSWYQQVLGQGPQFIFQYYEKEERGRGNFPDRFSARQFPNYSSELNVNALLLGDSALYLCASSLAWREQPQHFGDGTRLSIL.

The CDR3 sequence is CASSYSLSSYNEQFF. Here the CDR3 DNA reads TGTGCCAGCAGTTACTCCCTAAGCTCCTACAATGAGCAGTTCTTC. The gene calls are TRBV6-5 and TRBJ2-1; no clear D. The CDR3 consists of 15 residues. V was shortened by 0 bases and J by 0 bases, with 6 bases between the two germline ends. Germline V gene data show CDR1 as MNHEY and CDR2 as SVGAGI.

V and J are TRBV5-1 and TRBJ2-1, with 8 positions matching TRBD1. The germline V gene encodes CDR1 SGHRS and CDR2 YFSETQ. The CDR3 extends over 16 amino acids. V lost 4 bases to trimming and J lost 0 bases; unmatched junction nucleotides: 6. CDR3 nucleotide sequence: TGCGCCAGCAGCCTCGGGGACAGGAGCTCCTACAATGAGCAGTTCTTC. It yields the protein CASSLGDRSSYNEQFF.

The chain uses TRBV10-2 and TRBJ1-2, with D perhaps matching TRBD1 (5 bases). Per germline, CDR1 WSHSY and CDR2 SAAADI. Between the trimmed V and J ends, which lost 5 bases and 3 bases, there was a span of 10 bases. The CDR3 is 13 residues long. CDR3 region: CASSRIGDYGYTF. CDR3 nucleotide sequence: TGCGCCAGCAGTCGTATAGGGGACTATGGCTACACCTTC.

The chain joins TRBV3-1 (or the pseudogene TRBV3-2) to TRBJ1-5; D uncertain. In germline, CDR1 is LGHDT, CDR2 YNNKEL (reference sequence). The CDR3 loop spans 13 amino acids. The V end lost 8 bases, the J end lost 4 bases, and 12 bases lay between the germline ends. CDR3 sequence (DNA): TGTGCCAGCGGAAGGGTAGATAATCAGCCCCAGCATTTT. It specifies CASGRVDNQPQHF.

The J gene is TRBJ2-2, the V gene TRBV2, with TRBD1 matching over 7 bases. CDR1 is SNHLY, CDR2 FYNNEI, per germline. J was trimmed by 6 bases and V by 2 bases; bases with no gene match: 3. CDR3 size: 14 residues. The CDR3 reads CASSEITGAGELFF. The CDR3 bases are TGTGCCAGCAGTGAAATTACAGGGGCCGGGGAGCTGTTTTTT.

V usage is TRBV4-1 and J usage is TRBJ2-3; 10 bases are shared with TRBD1. The V gene's germline CDR1 is MGHRA and CDR2 YSYEKL. V was clipped by 3 bases and J by 3 bases; unmatched bases: 6. The CDR3 loop spans 16 amino acids. DNA of the CDR3: TGCGCCAGCAGCCAGGGACCGGGACAGGGGACAGATACGCAGTATTTT. Amino acid sequence: CASSQGPGQGTDTQYF.

This clone was observed a single time. The chain couples TRBV7-9 to TRBJ2-7; 9 bases are a match to TRBD1. Germline values: CDR1 SEHNR, CDR2 FQNEAQ (reference sequence). The CDR3 extends over 15 amino acids. Trimming took 7 bases from V and 5 from J; bases not matched to a gene: 12. In DNA, the CDR3 is TGTGCCAGCAACGAACCGGGACAGGGACCGCACGAGCAGTACTTC. Encoded protein: CASNEPGQGPHEQYF.

The rearrangement joins TRBV15 to TRBJ2-3, with 8 bases lining up with TRBD1. Per germline, CDR1 LNHNV and CDR2 YYDKDF (reference sequence). The CDR3 consists of 17 residues. With V trimmed by 5 bases and J by 3 bases, 13 bases remained unmatched. CDR3 DNA sequence: TGTGCCACCAGCGGAAAAACAAGGACAGGGTTGACAGATACGCAGTATTTT. Its protein product is CATSGKTRTGLTDTQYF.

The J gene is TRBJ1-1, the V gene TRBV6-5; tentatively, D is TRBD1 (5 bases). V shed 5 bases and J shed 3 bases, with 16 bases lying between them. The germline V gene encodes CDR1 MNHEY and CDR2 SVGAGI. The CDR3 has 15 residues. The CDR3 protein is CASSPPTGRDTEAFF. The CDR3 DNA sequence: TGTGCCAGCAGTCCCCCGACGGGCAGGGACACTGAAGCTTTCTTT.

The chain employs TRBV5-6 and TRBJ2-7; TRBD1 agrees at 9 bases. V was pared by 1 base and J by 2 bases, with 4 bases of the junction left unmatched. The CDR3 consists of 15 residues. The germline gives CDR1 SGHDT, CDR2 YYEEEE. CDR3 region: CASSLTGGATYEQYF. Written as DNA, the CDR3 is TGTGCCAGCAGCTTGACAGGGGGCGCCACCTACGAGCAGTACTTC.

V usage is TRBV4-2 and J usage is TRBJ1-2; 11 nucleotides match TRBD1. CDR3 length: 14 amino acids. The junction had 4 bases not matched to a gene; V was cut back by 4 bases and J by 6 bases. Looked up from germline, CDR1 is LGHNA and CDR2 is YNFKEQ. CDR3 DNA sequence: TGTGCCAGCAGCCCCCGGGACAGGGGGGATGGCTACACCTTC. Translated: CASSPRDRGDGYTF.

This chain joins TRBV2 and TRBJ1-4; D gene ambiguous. Germline V gene data show CDR1 as SNHLY and CDR2 as FYNNEI. V lost 7 bases and J lost 4, with 16 bases in between. The CDR3 loop spans 15 amino acids. CDR3 loop: CASTLQARINEKLFF. The CDR3 bases are TGTGCCAGCACCCTCCAGGCACGGATTAATGAAAAACTGTTTTTT.

The chain carries TRBV6-5 and TRBJ1-2; weak D call: TRBD1 (6 bases). The CDR3 loop spans 14 amino acids. Trimming pared 6 bases from V and 0 bases from J, leaving 11 bases between. Germline V gene data show CDR1 as MNHEY and CDR2 as SVGAGI. The CDR3 spells CASRRDKSNYGYTF. For the CDR3, the DNA is TGTGCCAGCAGGAGGGACAAATCTAACTATGGCTACACCTTC.

The chain recombines TRBV30 with TRBJ2-1, with 10 bases identical to TRBD2. The germline CDR1 and CDR2 sequences are GTSNPN and SVGIG (reference sequence). This CDR3 is built from 14 residues. Trimming removed 3 bases from V and 5 bases from J; junction bases left unmatched: 4. Written as DNA, the CDR3 is TGTGCCTGGAGGGCCCTAGCGGGGGACAATGAGCAGTTCTTC. Translated, it gives CAWRALAGDNEQFF.

The chain combines TRBV5-1 with TRBJ2-2; 8 bases map to TRBD1. The CDR3 sequence is 16 residues long. The J segment lost 7 bases and the V segment lost 0 bases, leaving 8 bases of the junction unmatched. Germline CDR1 SGHRS, CDR2 YFSETQ. This CDR3 is CASSLAGQGGNGELFF. Written as DNA, the CDR3 is TGCGCCAGCAGCTTGGCCGGACAGGGAGGTAACGGGGAGCTGTTTTTT.

This rearrangement joins TRBV6-5 to TRBJ1-2, with a possible D match to TRBD1 (6 bases). Trimming shortened V by 6 bases and J by 6 bases, and 20 bases separated the two germline ends. This CDR3 spans 15 amino acids. CDR1 is MNHEY and CDR2 is SVGAGI in the germline V gene. CDR3: CASSLLQGVDDGYTF. The DNA of the CDR3 is TGTGCCAGCAGCTTACTACAGGGTGTTGACGATGGCTACACCTTC.

V gene TRBV30 combines with J gene TRBJ2-3, with 10 bases matching TRBD2. CDR1 and CDR2 (germline): GTSNPN, SVGIG (reference sequence). The CDR3 runs 14 residues. Trimming at V came to 0 bases and at J to 6 bases, leaving 3 bases not matched to a gene. The CDR3 sequence is CAWSVLAGEDTQYF. CDR3 DNA sequence: TGTGCCTGGAGTGTCCTAGCGGGGGAGGATACGCAGTATTTT.